These 18 T cell receptor beta chains were sequenced from one sample in a study of OX40 agonist ivuxolimab in advanced cancers. Clones were sequenced by immunoSEQ multiplex PCR, and TCRdb holds only the in-frame ones, with some missing. The sample shows about 73,000 clones, about nine tenths of them seen only once. The sample was CD4+ or CD8+ T cells sorted from blood, taken in a trial of the OX40 agonist ivuxolimab. Source of these receptors: an adult with an advanced solid tumor such as melanoma, head and neck, liver or kidney cancer.

The chain combines TRBV7-8 with TRBJ1-1; D possibly corresponds to TRBD1 (5 bases). The CDR3 is 13 residues long. V was clipped by 1 base and J by 7 bases, with 10 bases between them. Germline V gives CDR1 SGHVS, CDR2 FQNEAQ. The CDR3 bases are TGTGCCAGCAGCTTAGGGGGGGTTAGTGAAGCTTTCTTT. It codes for CASSLGGVSEAFF.

In nucleotides, the CDR3 is TGTGCCAGCAGTGAAGCGGGGGGAGGAGATGAAGCTTTCTTT. It yields the protein CASSEAGGGDEAFF. The chain employs TRBV2 and TRBJ1-1; the D gene is possibly TRBD1 (5 bases). The ends were cut back, 0 bases at V and 7 bases at J, with 12 bases in the middle. Germline lookup yields CDR1 SNHLY and CDR2 FYNNEI. The CDR3 length is 14 residues.

The chain couples TRBV15 to TRBJ1-1, with unresolved D. With 3 bases removed from V and 1 base from J, the gap between germline ends came to 12 bases. Germline CDR1 and CDR2: LNHNV and YYDKDF (reference sequence). The CDR3 spans 15 residues. The CDR3 loop reads CATSRRRNRNTEAFF. In DNA, the CDR3 is TGTGCCACCAGCAGGCGGCGTAATCGGAACACTGAAGCTTTCTTT.

V usage is TRBV27 and J usage is TRBJ1-5, with D possibly TRBD1 on 5 matching bases. The CDR3 is 13 amino acids. Germline-derived CDR1 and CDR2 are MNHEY and SMNVEV (reference sequence). V lost 0 bases to trimming and J lost 11 bases, with 11 bases between them. In DNA, the CDR3 is TGTGCCAGCAGTTTATCGGGGGGGGAAGCCCAGCATTTT. This sequence encodes CASSLSGGEAQHF.

The chain carries TRBV10-3 and TRBJ1-5; tentatively, D is TRBD1 (6 bases). V was clipped by 2 bases and J by 7 bases, with 9 bases between them. The germline gives CDR1 ENHRY, CDR2 SYGVKD. The CDR3 totals 13 residues. The CDR3, as DNA: TGTGCCATCAGTGAGGGACAGCCACAGCCCCAGCATTTT. This codes for CAISEGQPQPQHF.

This CDR3 reads CASSHSGYPSYEQYF. CDR3 sequence (DNA): TGTGCCAGCAGTCATAGCGGTTACCCCTCCTACGAGCAGTACTTC. The chain joins TRBV27 to TRBJ2-7, with D possibly matching TRBD2 (6 bases). The CDR3 extends over 15 amino acids. The germline V gene encodes CDR1 MNHEY and CDR2 SMNVEV (reference sequence). With 5 bases removed from V and 0 bases from J, the gap between germline ends came to 14 bases.

The V gene is TRBV5-6, the J gene TRBJ2-1; possible D gene TRBD2, 5 bases. The CDR3 sequence is 15 residues long. Germline lookup yields CDR1 SGHDT and CDR2 YYEEEE. V was trimmed by 0 bases and J by 6 bases, leaving 13 bases between them. The CDR3 spells CASSLALLGGNEQFF. The CDR3 DNA is TGTGCCAGCAGCTTGGCTCTACTAGGTGGCAATGAGCAGTTCTTC.

This CDR3 is CASSSGTGDAWNTEAFF. The CDR3, as DNA: TGTGCCAGCAGCTCCGGGACAGGGGACGCCTGGAACACTGAAGCTTTCTTT. The chain is built from TRBV7-6 and TRBJ1-1; 10 nucleotides align to TRBD1. Trimming took 4 bases from V and 1 from J; bases not matched to a gene: 9. The CDR3 is 17 amino acids. CDR1 and CDR2 (germline): SGHVS, FNYEAQ. Variable domain in full (rest from reference TRBV7-6 and TRBJ1-1): GAGVSQSPRYKVTKRGQDVALRCDPISGHVSLYWYRQALGQGPEFLTYFNYEAQQDKSGLPNDRFSAERPEGSISTLTIQRTEQRDSAMYRCASSSGTGDAWNTEAFFGQGTRLTVV.

The chain is built from TRBV2 and TRBJ2-3, with 11 bases identical to TRBD2. This CDR3 has 15 residues. The germline gives CDR1 SNHLY, CDR2 FYNNEI. J was trimmed by 4 bases and V by 4 bases; bases with no gene match: 4. The CDR3 nucleotides read TGTGCCAGCAGTGCTAGCGGGGGGTTCTCAGATACGCAGTATTTT. Translation gives CASSASGGFSDTQYF.

This clone was picked up a small number of times. The V and J genes are TRBV7-9 and TRBJ1-1; D is unresolved. Germline V gene data show CDR1 as SEHNR and CDR2 as FQNEAQ (reference sequence). The CDR3 is 16 residues long. Trimming removed 5 bases at V and 1 base at J, with 17 bases between. The CDR3 loop is CASSPLRGLENTEAFF. The CDR3 nucleotides read TGTGCCAGCAGCCCCCTTCGGGGTTTGGAGAACACTGAAGCTTTCTTT.

The V gene is TRBV27, the J gene TRBJ2-1; the D gene could be TRBD1 or TRBD2 (5 bases each). Germline loops: CDR1 MNHEY, CDR2 SMNVEV (reference sequence). V dropped 7 bases and J dropped 15 bases, with 19 bases sitting between them. The CDR3 runs to 12 residues. CDR3 in DNA: TGTGCCAGCACCGGGGATGACGGGACCCCGTTCTTC. Its translation: CASTGDDGTPFF.

The chain employs TRBV28 and TRBJ2-2; 8 positions agree with TRBD2. This CDR3 contains 19 residues. After removal of 0 bases from V and 4 bases from J, the junction contained 13 bases not matched to a gene. Germline V lookup: CDR1 MDHEN, CDR2 SYDVKM. The CDR3 sequence is CASSLWLAGSHRGTGELFF. Here the CDR3 DNA reads TGTGCCAGCAGTTTATGGCTAGCGGGCTCCCACCGGGGCACCGGGGAGCTGTTTTTT.

In this sample, this clone turned up a few times. J is TRBJ2-7 and V is TRBV7-3; D is undetermined. The ends were cut back, 2 bases at V and 5 bases at J, with 7 bases in the middle. Germline V gives CDR1 SGHTA, CDR2 FQGTGA. The CDR3 totals 12 residues. This CDR3 reads CASSLYGDEQYF. CDR3 nucleotides: TGTGCCAGCAGCTTATATGGGGACGAGCAGTACTTC.

The rearrangement joins TRBV7-9 to TRBJ1-1; D gene ambiguous. The CDR3 is 11 residues long. With 0 bases removed from V and 7 bases from J, the gap between germline ends came to 3 bases. From germline, CDR1 is SEHNR and CDR2 FQNEAQ (reference sequence). CDR3: CASSLAGEAFF. The CDR3 coding sequence is TGTGCCAGCAGCTTAGCAGGTGAAGCTTTCTTT.

This chain connects TRBV5-1 to TRBJ1-1; TRBD1 agrees at 12 bases. The V gene's germline CDR1 is SGHRS and CDR2 YFSETQ. The CDR3 sequence is 17 residues long. Germline trimming cut 0 bases from V and 0 bases from J; bases unmatched to any gene: 3. CDR3 region: CASSLAGTGGMNTEAFF. The DNA of the CDR3 is TGCGCCAGCAGCTTGGCCGGGACAGGGGGCATGAACACTGAAGCTTTCTTT.

J is TRBJ2-3 and V is TRBV19; TRBD2 matches at 10 bases. CDR1 and CDR2 from the germline V gene are LNHDA and SQIVND (reference sequence). V was clipped by 1 base and J by 2 bases; unmatched bases: 9. The CDR3 consists of 18 residues. CDR3 residues: CASSIGPASGGYTDTQYF. The DNA for the CDR3 is TGTGCCAGTAGTATAGGTCCGGCTAGCGGGGGCTACACAGATACGCAGTATTTT.

The chain has TRBV7-9 and TRBJ2-3, with 9 bases lining up with TRBD2. The CDR3 length is 15 residues. V trimming: 5 bases; J trimming: 3 bases; junction bases outside the gene matches: 6. Per germline, CDR1 SEHNR and CDR2 FQNEAQ (reference sequence). The CDR3 region is CASSPTSGRTDTQYF. DNA of the CDR3: TGTGCCAGCAGCCCCACCAGCGGGAGGACAGATACGCAGTATTTT.

The V call is TRBV27, the J call TRBJ2-3; no definite D call. CDR1 and CDR2 from the germline V gene are MNHEY and SMNVEV (reference sequence). V dropped 7 bases and J dropped 1 base, with 15 bases sitting between them. The CDR3 consists of 15 residues. The CDR3 region is CASNGARRGTDTQYF. CDR3 in DNA: TGTGCCAGCAACGGTGCTAGAAGGGGCACAGATACGCAGTATTTT.